Each of the 22 T cell receptor beta chains below was sequenced from the same sample in a study of T cell responses to AZD1222 COVID-19 vaccine. The assay was immunoSEQ multiplex PCR, and TCRdb's table has in-frame clones only and misses some. The table lists around 110,000 clones, roughly 93% of them singletons, with 2.5% to 3.5% in the top ten. The input for sequencing was peripheral blood, taken on day 0 of AZD1222 vaccination. These receptors came from an adult in good health.

The chain carries TRBV10-3 and TRBJ2-7, with D hard to call. V lost 7 bases to trimming and J lost 1 base, with 17 bases between them. This CDR3 comprises 15 residues. CDR1 and CDR2 from the germline V gene are ENHRY and SYGVKD. The CDR3 bases are TGTGCCATCACCCCGACTGAATCCGTTTCCTACGAGCAGTACTTC. Translated: CAITPTESVSYEQYF.

This clone was counted a single time. Sequence at one end of the junction differs from germline and may be a read error. The rearrangement uses TRBV7-9 and TRBJ2-5, with 9 nucleotides matching TRBD2. From germline, CDR1 is SEHNR and CDR2 FQNEAQ (reference sequence). The CDR3 is 14 residues long. CDR3 residues: CASSLAGSEETQYF. DNA for the CDR3: TGTGCCAGCAGCCTAGCGGGATCGGAAGAGACCCAGTACTTC. Full variable domain (rest looked up from reference TRBV7-9 and TRBJ2-5): DTGVSQNPRHKITKRGQNVTFRCDPISEHNRLYWYRQTLGQGPEFLTYFQNEAQLEKSRLLSDRFSAERPKGSFSTLEIQRTEQGDSAMYLCASSLAGSEETQYFGPGTRLLVL.

The rearrangement uses TRBV5-5 and TRBJ2-3, with 13 bases lining up with TRBD2. The CDR3 runs to 16 residues. The germline CDR1 and CDR2 sequences are SGHKS and YYEKEE (reference sequence). V shed 3 bases, J shed 4 bases, and the junction held 5 bases outside the gene matches. CDR3 amino acids: CASSSLLAGGSDTQYF. The CDR3 coding sequence is TGTGCCAGCAGCTCGTTACTAGCGGGAGGGTCAGATACGCAGTATTTT.

The genes are TRBV6-1 and TRBJ1-2, with D perhaps TRBD1 (5 bases). This CDR3 is built from 15 residues. The V gene lost 0 bases and the J gene lost 3 bases, with 11 bases spanning the gap. Germline CDR1 is MNHNS and CDR2 is SASEGT. CDR3 sequence: CASSEAGGGYYGYTF. The DNA of the CDR3 is TGTGCCAGCAGTGAAGCGGGGGGAGGGTACTATGGCTACACCTTC.

The gene calls are TRBV10-1 and TRBJ2-1; 15 nucleotides match TRBD2. The CDR3 consists of 14 residues. V was pared by 5 bases and J by 11 bases, with 4 bases of the junction left unmatched. Germline CDR1 is WNHNN and CDR2 is SYGVQD (reference sequence). CDR3 DNA sequence: TGCGCCAGCAGTCCGGGACTAGCGGGGGGCCAGCAGTTCTTC. Translating gives CASSPGLAGGQQFF.

V and J are TRBV30 and TRBJ1-2; D is possibly TRBD1 (6 bases). Germline V lookup: CDR1 GTSNPN, CDR2 SVGIG (reference sequence). V lost 6 bases and J lost 8, with 13 bases in between. This CDR3 is 11 amino acids long. For the CDR3, the DNA is TGTGCCTGTAATCAGGGGAGAGGCTACACCTTC. Translated, it gives CACNQGRGYTF.

V gene TRBV5-1 combines with J gene TRBJ1-2; D remains ambiguous. V gave up 7 bases and J gave up 4 bases, with 20 bases separating them. This CDR3 has 15 residues. Germline V gene lookup returns CDR1 SGHRS and CDR2 YFSETQ. The CDR3 DNA reads TGCGCCAGCCGGAATCCTGTGCTGGACTTCTATGGCTACACCTTC. Translating it yields CASRNPVLDFYGYTF.

The V call is TRBV5-1, the J call TRBJ2-3, with 10 bases aligning to TRBD2. CDR1 is SGHRS, CDR2 YFSETQ, per germline. This CDR3 contains 18 residues. With V trimmed by 5 bases and J by 4 bases, 16 bases remained unmatched. The CDR3: CASSGHPGLAGVSDTQYF. Written as DNA, the CDR3 is TGCGCCAGCAGTGGACACCCGGGCCTAGCGGGAGTTTCAGATACGCAGTATTTT.

The rearrangement uses TRBV5-1 and TRBJ2-2; the D gene is possibly TRBD1 (6 bases). Germline V gene data show CDR1 as SGHRS and CDR2 as YFSETQ. The CDR3 spans 16 residues. Between the trimmed V and J ends, which lost 1 base and 4 bases, there was a span of 14 bases. CDR3 sequence: CASSLFSGQSTGELFF. The CDR3 DNA sequence: TGCGCCAGCAGCTTGTTTTCCGGACAGAGCACCGGGGAGCTGTTTTTT.

The V gene is TRBV2, the J gene TRBJ1-5; TRBD1 might be the D (6 bases). Trimming took 8 bases from V and 1 from J, leaving 9 bases between them. Germline V lookup: CDR1 SNHLY, CDR2 FYNNEI. This CDR3 is built from 13 residues. CDR3: CASWGRSNQPQHF. Written as DNA, the CDR3 is TGTGCCAGCTGGGGGCGGAGCAATCAGCCCCAGCATTTT.

The rearrangement joins TRBV12-3 or TRBV12-4 to TRBJ2-2; D remains ambiguous. CDR3 length: 11 residues. The V end was cut by 5 bases, the J end by 7 bases, with 5 bases between. CDR3 amino acids: CASSPIGELFF. The CDR3 DNA sequence: TGTGCCAGCAGTCCGATCGGGGAGCTGTTTTTT.

The chain uses TRBV11-2 and TRBJ2-7; TRBD2 matches 15 bases. CDR3 length equals 17 residues. Germline V lookup: CDR1 SGHAT, CDR2 FQNNGV. Trimming took 0 bases from V and 4 from J; bases not matched to a gene: 4. The DNA of the CDR3 is TGTGCCAGCAGCTTAGACGTAGGACTAGCGGGAGGGTACGAGCAGTACTTC. Protein sequence: CASSLDVGLAGGYEQYF.

The chain is built from TRBV5-4 and TRBJ2-5, with D maybe TRBD2 (5 bases). Germline V lookup: CDR1 SGHNT, CDR2 YYREEE (reference sequence). This CDR3 comprises 14 residues. V lost 0 bases to trimming and J lost 3 bases, with 9 bases between them. The CDR3 region has the DNA TGTGCCAGCAGCTTGGTACCGGAGGAAGAGACCCAGTACTTC. Translation gives CASSLVPEEETQYF.

The chain combines TRBV19 with TRBJ1-5; 8 bases fit TRBD1. CDR3 length: 16 residues. Germline V gene data show CDR1 as LNHDA and CDR2 as SQIVND (reference sequence). After removal of 4 bases from V and 5 bases from J, the junction contained 10 bases not matched to a gene. The DNA for the CDR3 is TGTGCCAGTAGTACCGCAGGGGGCGCAGGGTATCAGCCCCAGCATTTT. Amino acids: CASSTAGGAGYQPQHF.

V is TRBV28 and J is TRBJ2-5; 11 positions match TRBD1. V lost 3 bases to trimming and J lost 5 bases; unmatched junction nucleotides: 5. The CDR3 contains 15 residues. Germline V gene lookup returns CDR1 MDHEN and CDR2 SYDVKM. As DNA, the CDR3 is TGTGCCAGCAGTTTCTGGGACAGGGGGAGGGAGACCCAGTACTTC. This codes for CASSFWDRGRETQYF.

Only one count was recorded for this clone. The CDR3 nucleotides read TGTGCCAGCAGCCGCGCCCCCCTGGGGCAGCTGAACACTGAAGCTTTCTTT. Residues: CASSRAPLGQLNTEAFF. The chain has TRBV9 and TRBJ1-1; possibly TRBD1 for D (5 bases). The V and J ends lost 4 bases and 0 bases respectively, with 19 bases between them. The CDR3 length is 17 residues. Germline V gene lookup returns CDR1 SGDLS and CDR2 YYNGEE.

The V call is TRBV19, the J call TRBJ1-5; a weak D match, TRBD1 (5 bases). The ends were cut back, 0 bases at V and 6 bases at J, with 12 bases in the middle. Germline V CDR1 and CDR2: LNHDA, SQIVND (reference sequence). This CDR3 is 15 amino acids long. The CDR3 loop is CASSIDRGQTQPQHF. CDR3 sequence (DNA): TGTGCCAGTAGTATAGACCGGGGCCAGACTCAGCCCCAGCATTTT.

J is TRBJ1-5 and V is TRBV19; D not certain. The germline V gene encodes CDR1 LNHDA and CDR2 SQIVND (reference sequence). Between the trimmed V and J ends, which lost 11 bases and 4 bases, there was a span of 12 bases. This CDR3 has 12 amino acids. In DNA, the CDR3 is TGTGCCGCCTCTATGGGGAATCAGCCCCAGCATTTT. This gives the protein CAASMGNQPQHF.

V usage is TRBV29-1 and J usage is TRBJ1-1; 7 bases map to TRBD1. CDR3 length: 12 amino acids. Germline values: CDR1 SQVTM, CDR2 ANQGSEA. Trimming at V came to 2 bases and at J to 7 bases, leaving 4 bases not matched to a gene. CDR3 sequence (DNA): TGCAGCGTTGAAAGGGGGCTGGTTGAAGCTTTCTTT. It translates to CSVERGLVEAFF.

The rearrangement uses TRBV29-1 and TRBJ1-2, with 12 bases matching TRBD1. The germline CDR1 and CDR2 sequences are SQVTM and ANQGSEA. The V and J ends lost 5 bases and 4 bases, in that order; junction bases with no gene match: 8. The CDR3 is made up of 15 amino acids. CDR3 in DNA: TGCAGCGTTCCGGGACAGGGGGCCCCATCCTATGGCTACACCTTC. This codes for CSVPGQGAPSYGYTF.

This clone was picked up a small number of times. One end of the junction does not line up with germline, which may come from a read error. The chain has TRBV15 and TRBJ1-2; 7 bases line up with TRBD1. Germline V gene lookup returns CDR1 LNHNV and CDR2 YYDKDF (reference sequence). The CDR3 totals 15 residues. This CDR3 reads CATTRARGANYGYTF. In DNA form, the CDR3 reads TGTGCCACCACCAGAGCCAGGGGGGCTAACTATGGCTACACCTTC.

The CDR3 sequence is CATSRAMTYTAQETQYF. CDR3 in DNA: TGTGCCACCAGCAGAGCCATGACATACACCGCCCAAGAGACCCAGTACTTC. The chain couples TRBV15 to TRBJ2-5; D is unclear. In germline, CDR1 is LNHNV, CDR2 YYDKDF (reference sequence). The CDR3 consists of 17 residues. The V and J ends lost 1 base and 1 base respectively, with 16 bases between them.